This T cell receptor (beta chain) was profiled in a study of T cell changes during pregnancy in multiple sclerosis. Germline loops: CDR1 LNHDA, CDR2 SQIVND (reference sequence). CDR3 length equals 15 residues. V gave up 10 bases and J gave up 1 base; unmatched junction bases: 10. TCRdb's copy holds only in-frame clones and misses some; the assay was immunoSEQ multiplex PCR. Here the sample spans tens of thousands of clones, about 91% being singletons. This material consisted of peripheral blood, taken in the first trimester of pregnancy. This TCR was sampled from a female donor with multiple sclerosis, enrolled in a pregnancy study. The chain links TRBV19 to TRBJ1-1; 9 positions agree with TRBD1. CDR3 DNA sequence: TGTGCCATCAGAAGGGGGACAGGGAGGAACACTGAAGCTTTCTTT. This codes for CAIRRGTGRNTEAFF.